This record looks at one TCR beta chain sequence and its context. Antigen unknown. TCR beta CDR3 region amplification was performed from RNA transcripts. First-round RT-PCR targeting the TCR CDR3 was performed with the HTBI primer set. TCRdb reprocessed the multiplex PCR reads with MiXCR, giving one entry per CDR3 protein. Of about 540,000 distinct CDR3 sequences detected, roughly 50% appear once; the ten largest clones hold around 8%. The sample belongs to a study of T cells in Graves' hyperthyroidism and ophthalmopathy. General study points: Blood also contained most expanded thyroid clonotypes above 0.001.

Calling Graves' hyperthyroidism stable meant ophthalmopathy did not progress within 18 months. These patients, aged 18 to 65, had recently diagnosed hyperthyroidism lasting under 2 months. The source material was peripheral blood or thyroid tissue (not recorded which). The origin of this receptor is a woman aged 18-29 years with Graves' hyperthyroidism.

CDR3 region: CASSSLRGRSYNEQYF. CDR3 bases: TGTGCCAGCAGCTCCCTGAGAGGGCGGTCGTACAATGAGCAGTACTTC. The J gene is TRBJ2-7, the V gene TRBV7-6; maybe TRBD2 (5 bases). V was trimmed by 4 bases and J by 7 bases, leaving 23 bases between them. The CDR3 totals 16 residues. Germline values: CDR1 SGHVS, CDR2 FNYEAQ.